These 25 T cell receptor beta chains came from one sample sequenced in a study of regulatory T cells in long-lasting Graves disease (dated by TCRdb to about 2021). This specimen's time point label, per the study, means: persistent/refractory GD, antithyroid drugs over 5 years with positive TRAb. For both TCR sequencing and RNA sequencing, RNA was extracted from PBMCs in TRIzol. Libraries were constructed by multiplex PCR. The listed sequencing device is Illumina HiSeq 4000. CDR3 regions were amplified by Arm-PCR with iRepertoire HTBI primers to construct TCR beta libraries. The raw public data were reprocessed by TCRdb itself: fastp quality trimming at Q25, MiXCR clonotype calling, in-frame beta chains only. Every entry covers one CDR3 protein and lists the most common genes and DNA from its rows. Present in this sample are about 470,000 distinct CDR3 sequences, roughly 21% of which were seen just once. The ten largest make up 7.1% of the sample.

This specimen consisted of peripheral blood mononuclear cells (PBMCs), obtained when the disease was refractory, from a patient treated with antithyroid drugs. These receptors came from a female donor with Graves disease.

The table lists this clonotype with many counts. The chain's CDR3 is CATSDAGTGGDNQPQHF. CDR3 sequence (DNA): TGTGCCACCAGTGACGCCGGGACAGGGGGCGACAATCAGCCCCAGCATTTT. The chain recombines TRBV24-1 with TRBJ1-5; 12 nucleotides agree with TRBD1. The CDR3 has 17 residues. Germline V lookup: CDR1 KGHDR, CDR2 SFDVKD. Unmatched junction bases numbered 6, after V lost 4 bases and J lost 3 bases.

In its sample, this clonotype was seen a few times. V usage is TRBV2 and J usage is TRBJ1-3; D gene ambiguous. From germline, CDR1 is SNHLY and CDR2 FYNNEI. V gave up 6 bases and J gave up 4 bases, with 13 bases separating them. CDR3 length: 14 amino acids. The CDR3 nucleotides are TGTGCCAGCAGCCCTAATATATTCGGAAACACCATATATTTT. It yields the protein CASSPNIFGNTIYF.

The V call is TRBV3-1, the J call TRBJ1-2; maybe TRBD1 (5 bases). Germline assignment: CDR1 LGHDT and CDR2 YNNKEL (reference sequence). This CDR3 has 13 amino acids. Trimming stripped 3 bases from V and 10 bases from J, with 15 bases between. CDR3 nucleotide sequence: TGTGCCAGCAGCCACCGGGACCGAGGGGACTACACCTTC. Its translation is CASSHRDRGDYTF.

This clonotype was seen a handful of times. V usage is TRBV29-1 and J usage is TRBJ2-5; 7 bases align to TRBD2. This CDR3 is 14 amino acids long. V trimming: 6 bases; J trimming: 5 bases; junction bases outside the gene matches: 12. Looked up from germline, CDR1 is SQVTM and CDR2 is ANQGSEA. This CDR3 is CSVSSGGIRETQYF. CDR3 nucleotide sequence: TGCAGCGTCTCTAGCGGCGGGATCCGGGAGACCCAGTACTTC.

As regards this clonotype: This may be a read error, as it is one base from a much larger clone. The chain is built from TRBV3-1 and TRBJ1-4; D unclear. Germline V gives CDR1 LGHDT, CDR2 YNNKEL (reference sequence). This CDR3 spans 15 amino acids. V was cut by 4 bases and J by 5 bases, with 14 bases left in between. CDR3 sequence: CASSRTRGSNEKLFF. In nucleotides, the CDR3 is TGTGCCAGCAGCCGTACCCGTGGATCCAATGAAAAACTGTTTTTT. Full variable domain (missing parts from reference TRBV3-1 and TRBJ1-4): DTAVSQTPKYLVTQMGNDKSIKCEQNLGHDTMYWYKQDSKKFLKIMFSYNNKELIINETVPNRFSPKSPDKAHLNLHINSLELGDSAVYFCASSRTRGSNEKLFFGSGTQLSVL.

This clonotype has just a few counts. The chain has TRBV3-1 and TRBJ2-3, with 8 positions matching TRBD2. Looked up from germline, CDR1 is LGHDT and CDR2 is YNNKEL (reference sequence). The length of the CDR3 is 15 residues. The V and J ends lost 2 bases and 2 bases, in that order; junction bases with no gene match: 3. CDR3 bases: TGTGCCAGCAGCCAAACTAGCGGAATCACAGATACGCAGTATTTT. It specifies CASSQTSGITDTQYF.

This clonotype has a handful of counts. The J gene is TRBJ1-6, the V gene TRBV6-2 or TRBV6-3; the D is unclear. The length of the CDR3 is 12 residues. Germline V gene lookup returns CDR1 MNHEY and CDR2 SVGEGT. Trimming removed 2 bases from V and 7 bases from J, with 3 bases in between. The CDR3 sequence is CASSYDNSPLHF. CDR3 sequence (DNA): TGTGCCAGCAGTTACGACAATTCACCCCTCCACTTT.

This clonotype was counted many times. The CDR3 region has the DNA TGTGCCAGCAGTGAAGCGCACAGGGACTACACCTTC. Protein product: CASSEAHRDYTF. V and J are TRBV6-1 and TRBJ1-2; a possible D gene is TRBD1 (6 bases). The ends were cut back, 0 bases at V and 10 bases at J, with 9 bases in the middle. Per germline, CDR1 MNHNS and CDR2 SASEGT. The CDR3 runs 12 residues.

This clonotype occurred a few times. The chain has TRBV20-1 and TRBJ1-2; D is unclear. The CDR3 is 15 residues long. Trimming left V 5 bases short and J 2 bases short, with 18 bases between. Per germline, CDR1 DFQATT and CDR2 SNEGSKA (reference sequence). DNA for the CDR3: TGCAGTGCTGAGCCCCATGACCCACTCAACTATGGCTACACCTTC. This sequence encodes CSAEPHDPLNYGYTF.

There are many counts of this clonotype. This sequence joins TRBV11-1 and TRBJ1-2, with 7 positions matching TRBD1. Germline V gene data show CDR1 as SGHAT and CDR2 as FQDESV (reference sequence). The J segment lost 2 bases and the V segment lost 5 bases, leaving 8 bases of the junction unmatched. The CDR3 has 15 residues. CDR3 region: CASSPGQNPNYGYTF. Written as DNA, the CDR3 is TGTGCCAGCAGCCCGGGACAGAACCCAAACTATGGCTACACCTTC.

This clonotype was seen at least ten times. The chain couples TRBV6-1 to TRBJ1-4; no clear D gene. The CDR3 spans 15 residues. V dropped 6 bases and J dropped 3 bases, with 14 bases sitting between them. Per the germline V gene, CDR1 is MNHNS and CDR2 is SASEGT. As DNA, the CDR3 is TGTGCCAGCAGCTTGGGTTTCTCGGCTAATGAAAAACTGTTTTTT. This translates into CASSLGFSANEKLFF.

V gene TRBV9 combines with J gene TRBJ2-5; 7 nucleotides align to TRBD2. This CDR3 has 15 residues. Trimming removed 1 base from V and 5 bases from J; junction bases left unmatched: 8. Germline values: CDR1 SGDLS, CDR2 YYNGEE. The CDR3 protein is CASSVWAGERETQYF. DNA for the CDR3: TGTGCCAGCAGCGTATGGGCGGGAGAAAGGGAGACCCAGTACTTC.

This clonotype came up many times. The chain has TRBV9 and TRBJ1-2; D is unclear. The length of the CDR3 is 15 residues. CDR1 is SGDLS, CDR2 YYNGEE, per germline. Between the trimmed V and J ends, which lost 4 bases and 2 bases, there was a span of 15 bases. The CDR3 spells CASSLPPGQNYGYTF. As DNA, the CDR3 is TGTGCCAGCAGCCTCCCTCCTGGGCAGAACTATGGCTACACCTTC.

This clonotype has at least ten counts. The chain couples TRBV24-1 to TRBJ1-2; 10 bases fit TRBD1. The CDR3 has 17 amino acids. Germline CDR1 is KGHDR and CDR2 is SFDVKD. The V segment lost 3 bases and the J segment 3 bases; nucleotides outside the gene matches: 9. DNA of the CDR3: TGTGCCACCAGTGATGACTCGGGACAGGGGAGGGACTATGGCTACACCTTC. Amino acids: CATSDDSGQGRDYGYTF.

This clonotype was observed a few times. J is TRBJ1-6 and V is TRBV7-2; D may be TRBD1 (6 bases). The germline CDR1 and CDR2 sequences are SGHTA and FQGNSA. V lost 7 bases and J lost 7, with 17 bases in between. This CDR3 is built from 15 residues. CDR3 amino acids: CASTPGGHPNSPLHF. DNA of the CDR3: TGTGCCAGCACCCCTGGGGGGCATCCCAATTCACCCCTCCACTTT.

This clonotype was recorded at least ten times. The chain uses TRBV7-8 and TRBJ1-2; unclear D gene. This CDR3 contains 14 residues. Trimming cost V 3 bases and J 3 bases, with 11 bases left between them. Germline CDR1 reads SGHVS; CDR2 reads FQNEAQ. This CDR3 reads CASSFATGDYGYTF. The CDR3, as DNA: TGTGCCAGCAGCTTCGCAACCGGGGACTATGGCTACACCTTC.

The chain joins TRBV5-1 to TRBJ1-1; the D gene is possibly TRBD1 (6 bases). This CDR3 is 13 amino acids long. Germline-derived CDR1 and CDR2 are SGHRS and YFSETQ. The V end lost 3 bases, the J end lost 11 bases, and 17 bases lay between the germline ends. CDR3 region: CASSSDGGPPAFF. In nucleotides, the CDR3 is TGCGCCAGCAGCTCGGACGGGGGCCCCCCTGCTTTCTTT.

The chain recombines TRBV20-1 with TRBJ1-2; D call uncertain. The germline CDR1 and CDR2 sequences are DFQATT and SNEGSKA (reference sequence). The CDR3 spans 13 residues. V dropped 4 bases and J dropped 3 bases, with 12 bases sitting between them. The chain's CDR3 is CSATFLVDYGYTF. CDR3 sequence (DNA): TGCAGTGCTACCTTCCTAGTAGACTATGGCTACACCTTC.

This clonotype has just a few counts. The DNA for the CDR3 is TGTGCCAGTGCTCTTATACCGGGGGATGTCGGTTCACCCCTCCACTTT. Translated, it gives CASALIPGDVGSPLHF. V is TRBV7-9 and J is TRBJ1-6, with D perhaps matching TRBD1 (5 bases). The CDR3 is 16 residues long. V lost 9 bases to trimming and J lost 9 bases, with 24 bases between them. Germline V gene data show CDR1 as SEHNR and CDR2 as FQNEAQ (reference sequence).

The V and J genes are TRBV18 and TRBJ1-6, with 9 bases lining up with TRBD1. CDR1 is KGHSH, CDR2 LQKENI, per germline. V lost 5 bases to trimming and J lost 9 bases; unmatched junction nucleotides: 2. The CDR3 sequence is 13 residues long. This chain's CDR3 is CASSGTGTSPLHF. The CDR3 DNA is TGTGCCAGCTCAGGGACAGGGACTTCACCCCTCCACTTT.

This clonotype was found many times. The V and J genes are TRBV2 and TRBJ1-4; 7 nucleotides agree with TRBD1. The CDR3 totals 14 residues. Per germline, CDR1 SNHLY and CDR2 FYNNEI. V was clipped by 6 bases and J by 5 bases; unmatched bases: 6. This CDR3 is CASRQTGLNEKLFF. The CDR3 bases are TGTGCCAGCAGGCAGACAGGGCTAAATGAAAAACTGTTTTTT.

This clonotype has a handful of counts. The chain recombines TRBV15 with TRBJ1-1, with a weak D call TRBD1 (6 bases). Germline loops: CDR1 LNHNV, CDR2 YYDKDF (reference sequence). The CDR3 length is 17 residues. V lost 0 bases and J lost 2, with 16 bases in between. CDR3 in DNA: TGTGCCACCAGCAGAGACAGGGGAGGTGGGGAAAACACTGAAGCTTTCTTT. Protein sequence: CATSRDRGGGENTEAFF. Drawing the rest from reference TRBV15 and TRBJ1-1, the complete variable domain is DAMVIQNPRYQVTQFGKPVTLSCSQTLNHNVMYWYQQKSSQAPKLLFHYYDKDFNNEADTPDNFQSRRPNTSFCFLDIRSPGLGDTAMYLCATSRDRGGGENTEAFFGQGTRLTVV.

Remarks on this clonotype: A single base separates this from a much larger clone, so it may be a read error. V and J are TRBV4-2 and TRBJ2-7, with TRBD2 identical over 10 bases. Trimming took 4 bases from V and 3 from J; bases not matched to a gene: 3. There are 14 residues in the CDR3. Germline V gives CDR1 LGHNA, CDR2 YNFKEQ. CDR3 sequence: CASSPSGSLYEQYF. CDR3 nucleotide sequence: TGTGCCAGCAGCCCTAGCGGGAGTCTCTACGAGCAGTACTTC.

The CDR3 reads CASSLQGSDEKLFF. The CDR3 DNA reads TGTGCCAGCAGCCTACAGGGTTCGGATGAAAAACTGTTTTTT. The V and J genes are TRBV12-3 or TRBV12-4 and TRBJ1-4; TRBD1 is a possible D gene (6 bases). V was pared by 6 bases and J by 6 bases, with 14 bases between. The CDR3 has 14 amino acids.

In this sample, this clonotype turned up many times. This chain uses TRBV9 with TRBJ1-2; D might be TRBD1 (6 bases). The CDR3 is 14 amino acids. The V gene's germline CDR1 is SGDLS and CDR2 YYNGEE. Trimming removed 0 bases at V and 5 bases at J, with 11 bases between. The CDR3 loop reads CASSVGTEEYGYTF. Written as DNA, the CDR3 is TGTGCCAGCAGCGTAGGGACAGAGGAATATGGCTACACCTTC.